The present T cell receptor beta chain was sequenced within a study of technical replicates of blood from a handful of donors. Assay: immunoSEQ multiplex PCR; the TCRdb copy retains only in-frame clones and omits some. The sample holds roughly 72,000 clones, 95% to 98% seen once. As concerns this clone: The sample has other DNA sequences that encode this CDR3 too.

Deletions cut 1 base from V and 4 bases from J, with 4 bases between. The CDR3 sequence is 12 residues long. Germline V gene data show CDR1 as SGHDN and CDR2 as FVKESK. The rearrangement uses TRBV14 and TRBJ1-2; D call uncertain. Sequencing was carried out using T cells isolated from PBMCs. The receptor was derived from a human donor in good health. CDR3 nucleotides: TGTGCCAGCAGCCAAGGAGGCTATGGCTACACCTTC. Translating it yields CASSQGGYGYTF.